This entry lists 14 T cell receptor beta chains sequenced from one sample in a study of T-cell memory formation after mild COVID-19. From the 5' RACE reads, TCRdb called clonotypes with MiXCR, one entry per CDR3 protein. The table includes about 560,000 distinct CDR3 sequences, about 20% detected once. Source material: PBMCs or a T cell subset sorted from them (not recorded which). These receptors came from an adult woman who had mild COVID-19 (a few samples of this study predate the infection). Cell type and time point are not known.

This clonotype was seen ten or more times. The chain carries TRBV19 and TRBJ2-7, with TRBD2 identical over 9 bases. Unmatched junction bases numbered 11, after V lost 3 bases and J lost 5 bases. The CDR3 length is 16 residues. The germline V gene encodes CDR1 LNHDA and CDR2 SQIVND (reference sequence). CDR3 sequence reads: CASSMRAGTSFNEQYF. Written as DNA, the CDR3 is TGTGCCAGTAGTATGCGGGCCGGGACTAGCTTTAACGAGCAGTACTTC.

The CDR3 sequence is CASSVGDSGANVLTF. The CDR3 coding sequence is TGTGCCAGCAGTGTCGGCGACTCTGGGGCCAACGTCCTGACTTTC. The chain carries TRBV25-1 and TRBJ2-6; D uncertain. The CDR3 is 15 residues long. With 4 bases removed from V and 0 bases from J, the gap between germline ends came to 7 bases. CDR1 and CDR2 from the germline V gene are MGHDK and SYGVNS.

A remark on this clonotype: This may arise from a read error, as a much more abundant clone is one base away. CDR3 loop: CASSQAVTGYGYTF. Here the CDR3 DNA reads TGTGCCAGCAGCCAAGCCGTGACAGGGTACGGCTACACCTTC. The V and J genes are TRBV3-1 and TRBJ1-2; 7 nucleotides line up with TRBD1. This CDR3 region has 14 residues. The germline V gene encodes CDR1 LGHDT and CDR2 YNNKEL (reference sequence). V dropped 1 base and J dropped 8; count of bases not matched to a gene: 7.

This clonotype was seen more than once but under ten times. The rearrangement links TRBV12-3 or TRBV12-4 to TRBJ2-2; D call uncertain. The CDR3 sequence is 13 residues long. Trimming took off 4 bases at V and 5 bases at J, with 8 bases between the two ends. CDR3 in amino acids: CASSSKRTGELFF. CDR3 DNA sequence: TGTGCCAGCAGTTCCAAACGAACCGGGGAGCTGTTTTTT.

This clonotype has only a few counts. The chain's CDR3 is CASSHGVGSYNSPLHF. CDR3 nucleotides: TGCGCCAGCAGCCATGGGGTTGGCTCCTATAATTCACCCCTCCACTTT. This chain connects TRBV4-1 to TRBJ1-6, with no clear D. Germline V CDR1 and CDR2: MGHRA, YSYEKL. Between the trimmed V and J ends, which lost 3 bases and 0 bases, there was a span of 9 bases. This CDR3 contains 16 residues.

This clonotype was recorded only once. This CDR3 is CASSSLQGNNQPQHF. CDR3 DNA sequence: TGTGCCAGCAGCTCGCTACAGGGCAACAATCAGCCCCAGCATTTT. The chain employs TRBV2 and TRBJ1-5; possibly TRBD1 for D (6 bases). Germline values: CDR1 SNHLY, CDR2 FYNNEI. CDR3 size: 15 residues. Trimming shortened V by 6 bases and J by 3 bases, and 15 bases separated the two germline ends.

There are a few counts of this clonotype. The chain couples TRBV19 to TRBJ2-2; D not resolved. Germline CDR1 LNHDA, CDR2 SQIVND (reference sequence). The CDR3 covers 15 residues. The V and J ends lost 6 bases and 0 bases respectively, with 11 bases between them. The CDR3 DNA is TGTGCCAGTAGACCTCGGGCAGCGAACACCGGGGAGCTGTTTTTT. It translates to CASRPRAANTGELFF. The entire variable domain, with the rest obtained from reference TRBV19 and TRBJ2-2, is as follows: DGGITQSPKYLFRKEGQNVTLSCEQNLNHDAMYWYRQDPGQGLRLIYYSQIVNDFQKGDIAEGYSVSREKKESFPLTVTSAQKNPTAFYLCASRPRAANTGELFFGEGSRLTVL.

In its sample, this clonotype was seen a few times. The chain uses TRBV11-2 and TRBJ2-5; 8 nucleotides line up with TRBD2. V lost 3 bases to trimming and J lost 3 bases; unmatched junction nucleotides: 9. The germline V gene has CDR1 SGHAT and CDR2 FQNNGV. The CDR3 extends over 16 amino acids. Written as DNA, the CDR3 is TGTGCCAGCAGCTTCGGGAGGGCCGGGGAAGAAGAGACCCAGTACTTC. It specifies CASSFGRAGEEETQYF.

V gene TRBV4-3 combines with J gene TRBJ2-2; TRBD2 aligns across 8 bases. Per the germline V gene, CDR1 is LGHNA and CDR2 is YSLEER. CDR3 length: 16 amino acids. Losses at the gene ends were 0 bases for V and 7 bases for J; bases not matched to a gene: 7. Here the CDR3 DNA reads TGCGCCAGCAGCCAAGATGACGCGGGAGGAGGCGGGGAGCTGTTTTTT. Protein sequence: CASSQDDAGGGGELFF.

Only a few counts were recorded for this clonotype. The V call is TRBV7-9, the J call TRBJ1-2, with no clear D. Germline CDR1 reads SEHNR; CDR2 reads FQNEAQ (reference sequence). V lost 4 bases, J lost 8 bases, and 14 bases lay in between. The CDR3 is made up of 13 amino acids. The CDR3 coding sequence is TGTGCCAGCAGCTCTGGCCCCGGGGTCGGCTACACCTTC. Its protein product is CASSSGPGVGYTF.

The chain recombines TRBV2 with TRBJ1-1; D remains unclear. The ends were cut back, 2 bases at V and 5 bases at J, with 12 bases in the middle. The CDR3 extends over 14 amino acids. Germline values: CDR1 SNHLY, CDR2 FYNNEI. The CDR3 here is CASSELMVGTEAFF. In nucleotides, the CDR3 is TGTGCCAGCAGTGAATTGATGGTGGGGACTGAAGCTTTCTTT. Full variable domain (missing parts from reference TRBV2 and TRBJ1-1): EPEVTQTPSHQVTQMGQEVILRCVPISNHLYFYWYRQILGQKVEFLVSFYNNEISEKSEIFDDQFSVERPDGSNFTLKIRSTKLEDSAMYFCASSELMVGTEAFFGQGTRLTVV.

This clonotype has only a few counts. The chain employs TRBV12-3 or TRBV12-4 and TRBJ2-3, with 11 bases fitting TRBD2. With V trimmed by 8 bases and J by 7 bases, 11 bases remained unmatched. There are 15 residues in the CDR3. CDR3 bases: TGTGCCAGCGGGAATCTAGCGGGGGGCCCACATACGCAGTATTTT. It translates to CASGNLAGGPHTQYF.

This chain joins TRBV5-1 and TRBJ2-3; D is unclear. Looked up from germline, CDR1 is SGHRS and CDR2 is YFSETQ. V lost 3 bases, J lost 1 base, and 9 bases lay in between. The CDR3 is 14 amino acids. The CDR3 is CASSWVEGTDTQYF. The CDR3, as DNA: TGCGCCAGCAGCTGGGTAGAAGGCACAGATACGCAGTATTTT.

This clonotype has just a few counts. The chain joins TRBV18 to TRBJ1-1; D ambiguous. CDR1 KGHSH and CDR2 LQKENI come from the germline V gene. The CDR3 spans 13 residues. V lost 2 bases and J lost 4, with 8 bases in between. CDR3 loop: CASSPEYRTEAFF. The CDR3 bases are TGTGCCAGCTCACCAGAGTATCGCACTGAAGCTTTCTTT.